Detailed here is one T cell receptor (beta chain). Its antigen specificity is not known. It has no much larger one-base neighbor in the sample; base qualities were not kept. Each collaborating institution followed its own protocols to collect whole blood in K2EDTA tubes. For TCRbeta analysis, collaborator samples were shipped as frozen whole blood, as isolated PBMCs, or as DNA extracted from either sample type. This entry belongs to a study of blood T cell repertoires in COVID-19 (dated by TCRdb to 2018 to 2021). For context, the study as a whole: The collaborator samples originated in the United States, Italy and Spain and spanned the acute and convalescent phases of COVID-19. Nearly every sample came with metadata listing a de-identified subject ID, COVID-19 status, age in years and sex. Where available, HLA class I and class II types were obtained from metadata supplied by the sample provider rather than from assay-based typing. The repertoires were released in a freely available public database meant as a resource for research on the immune response to SARS-CoV-2. Subjects who had been exposed to COVID-19, were actively infected with it, or had recovered from it provided the deeply sampled blood TCRbeta repertoires that made up the dataset. The material from the prospective study consisted of cDNA or gDNA derived from T cells, B-cell-depleted T cells, or PBMCs. The samples were drawn from the first 160 participants of the ongoing ImmuneRACE study and from more than 1,000 subjects provided by 6 global collaborators.

Reading from cysteine to phenylalanine, the CDR3 counts 13 amino acids. Solely the CDR3 DNA is kept, with 39 bases framed from the first base. Cut back by 3 bases and 8 bases, the V and J ends lie 12 bases apart. From the germline V gene, CDR1 is SGDLS and CDR2 is YYNGEE. TCRbeta CDR3 regions were amplified from genomic DNA using the immunoSEQ Assay, a bias-controlled multiplex PCR. Turning to the authors' computational methods: Within the assay, amplification of reference gene primers was used to estimate how many nucleated cells each sample contained. Sequence reads were collapsed and filtered to measure the absolute abundance of every unique TCRbeta CDR3 rearrangement. Productive Simpson clonality was computed per sample as the square root of Simpson's diversity index over productive rearrangements. In TCRdb, the immuneACCESS table is reduced to in-frame sequences with V and J assigned. These tables do not hold every clone; where another copy was compared, an unresolved V gene accounts for under half, and the others remain unexplained. V and J calls plus clone size are reproduced from that table; the DNA served to infer D and trimming. Counted in this sample were about 59,000 clones; 80% to 90% of them appeared once. The ten largest clones add up to around a sixth of the sample.

Points the paper makes about the study in general: How much clinical and demographic metadata was included differed by source and by participant, and the metadata was provided uncurated.

The TCR originated in a woman over 75 with active COVID-19. Sequenced material: peripheral blood. The sequence is built from TRBV9 and TRBJ2-1, with a tentative D gene TRBD1 over 5 matching bases. The CDR3 here reads CASSAGLRYEQFF. The nucleotide sequence reads TGTGCCAGCAGCGCAGGGTTGCGGTATGAGCAGTTCTTC.